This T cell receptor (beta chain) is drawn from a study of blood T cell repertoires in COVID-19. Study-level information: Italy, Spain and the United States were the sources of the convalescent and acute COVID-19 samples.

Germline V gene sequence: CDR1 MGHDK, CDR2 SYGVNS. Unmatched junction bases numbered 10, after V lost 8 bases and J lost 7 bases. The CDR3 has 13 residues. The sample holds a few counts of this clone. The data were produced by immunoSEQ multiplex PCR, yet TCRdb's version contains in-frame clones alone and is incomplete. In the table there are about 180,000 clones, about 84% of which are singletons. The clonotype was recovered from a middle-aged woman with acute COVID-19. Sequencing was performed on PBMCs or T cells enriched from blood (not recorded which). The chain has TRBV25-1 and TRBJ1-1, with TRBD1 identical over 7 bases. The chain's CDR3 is CASSNRGIGEAFF. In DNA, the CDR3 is TGTGCCAGCTCTAACAGGGGTATTGGTGAAGCTTTCTTT.